These 19 T cell receptor beta chains share one sample of origin, sequenced in a study of blood T cells in healthy people across ages. Using a J-beta primer mix together with a sample-barcoded 5' primer, a second PCR was run for roughly 6 to 12 cycles. TCRdb reprocessed the 5' RACE reads via MiXCR and lists one record per CDR3 protein. The table lists fewer than 800,000 distinct CDR3 sequences, around 32% of them singletons, with roughly 15% in the top ten. Source material: blood. The receptors derive from a woman of 80 years or more in good health.

The table lists this clonotype with a few counts. The chain carries TRBV3-1 and TRBJ2-2; D gene ambiguous. This CDR3 is built from 16 residues. Per the germline V gene, CDR1 is LGHDT and CDR2 is YNNKEL (reference sequence). V lost 0 bases to trimming and J lost 4 bases, with 12 bases between them. In DNA form, the CDR3 reads TGTGCCAGCAGCCAAGAATCGGGCTTTGGCACCGGGGAGCTGTTTTTT. Translation: CASSQESGFGTGELFF. Full variable domain (missing parts from reference TRBV3-1 and TRBJ2-2): DTAVSQTPKYLVTQMGNDKSIKCEQNLGHDTMYWYKQDSKKFLKIMFSYNNKELIINETVPNRFSPKSPDKAHLNLHINSLELGDSAVYFCASSQESGFGTGELFFGEGSRLTVL.

Turning to this clonotype: A much bigger clone sits one base away, suggesting this may be a read error. V usage is TRBV2 and J usage is TRBJ2-1, with no clear D. The germline CDR1 and CDR2 sequences are SNHLY and FYNNEI. This CDR3 has 11 residues. CDR3 coding DNA: TGTGCCACGAATAAGGGCGATGAGCGGTTCTTC. It yields the protein CATNKGDERFF.

The chain recombines TRBV6-5 with TRBJ1-3; D remains unclear. Trimming took off 6 bases at V and 0 bases at J, with 12 bases between the two ends. This CDR3 spans 15 amino acids. Germline CDR1 reads MNHEY; CDR2 reads SVGAGI. CDR3 nucleotide sequence: TGTGCCAGCAGAGAAGACGGGAGCTCTGGAAACACCATATATTTT. It is translated as CASREDGSSGNTIYF.

This clonotype has a count of ten or more. V gene TRBV18 combines with J gene TRBJ1-2; D is undetermined. The ends were cut back, 8 bases at V and 5 bases at J, with 12 bases in the middle. The CDR3 is 12 residues long. The V gene's germline CDR1 is KGHSH and CDR2 LQKENI. This CDR3 reads CASSPNSYGYTF. CDR3 in DNA: TGTGCCAGCAGTCCGAACAGTTATGGCTACACCTTC.

The table lists this clonotype with many counts. V usage is TRBV5-1 and J usage is TRBJ2-1; D remains ambiguous. Trimming removed 2 bases at V and 5 bases at J, with 14 bases between. CDR3 length: 15 amino acids. CDR1 and CDR2 from the germline V gene are SGHRS and YFSETQ. CDR3 amino acids: CASSFRSNLDNEQFF. CDR3 bases: TGCGCCAGCAGCTTCAGGAGTAATTTAGACAATGAGCAGTTCTTC. Filled out from reference TRBV5-1 and TRBJ2-1, the complete variable domain reads KAGVTQTPRYLIKTRGQQVTLSCSPISGHRSVSWYQQTPGQGLQFLFEYFSETQRNKGNFPGRFSGRQFSNSRSEMNVSTLELGDSALYLCASSFRSNLDNEQFFGPGTRLTVL.

This clonotype was seen a few times. A much larger clone is a single base away; this may be a read error. This chain joins TRBV20-1 and TRBJ2-5; TRBD1 matches at 10 bases. J was trimmed by 11 bases and V by 5 bases; bases with no gene match: 11. The CDR3 is 13 residues long. Germline CDR1 DFQATT, CDR2 SNEGSKA (reference sequence). This CDR3 is CSARGQGYNEQYF. The CDR3 nucleotides read TGCAGTGCTCGGGGACAGGGGTACAATGAGCAGTACTTC.

Many counts were recorded for this clonotype. The genes are TRBV20-1 and TRBJ2-5; D is perhaps TRBD1 (6 bases). The CDR3 loop spans 15 amino acids. V was trimmed by 0 bases and J by 3 bases, leaving 14 bases between them. Looked up from germline, CDR1 is DFQATT and CDR2 is SNEGSKA (reference sequence). CDR3 sequence reads: CSARDLARTEETQYF. The DNA of the CDR3 is TGCAGTGCTAGAGATTTGGCACGGACAGAAGAGACCCAGTACTTC.

V gene TRBV7-2 combines with J gene TRBJ2-1; 11 bases match TRBD1. Germline assignment: CDR1 SGHTA and CDR2 FQGNSA. V gave up 4 bases and J gave up 0 bases; unmatched junction bases: 14. The CDR3 covers 20 residues. This chain's CDR3 is CASSSRLRSGTGGSYNEQFF. DNA of the CDR3: TGTGCCAGCAGCTCGAGATTACGATCCGGGACAGGGGGCTCCTACAATGAGCAGTTCTTC.

Notes on this clonotype: Compared with germline, one end of the junction differs, possibly owing to a read error. The genes are TRBV5-6 and TRBJ2-5, with a weak D call TRBD2 (6 bases). This CDR3 has 14 amino acids. In germline, CDR1 is SGHDT, CDR2 YYEEEE. This CDR3 is CVSSWVGGEETRYF. CDR3 in DNA: TGTGTCAGCAGCTGGGTAGGAGGGGAAGAGACCCGGTACTTC.

This clonotype was seen a few times. The genes are TRBV20-1 and TRBJ1-1, with 10 positions matching TRBD1. The trim removed 5 bases at V and 4 bases at J, leaving 7 bases unmatched. Germline lookup yields CDR1 DFQATT and CDR2 SNEGSKA (reference sequence). The CDR3 has 14 residues. CDR3 sequence (DNA): TGCAGTGCTTCCCCCGGGACAGGGGCCACTGAAGCTTTCTTT. Translation: CSASPGTGATEAFF.

This clonotype was seen ten or more times. This rearrangement joins TRBV7-9 to TRBJ2-7, with D possibly TRBD1 on 5 matching bases. The CDR3 has 14 amino acids. Per germline, CDR1 SEHNR and CDR2 FQNEAQ (reference sequence). With 5 bases removed from V and 4 bases from J, the gap between germline ends came to 15 bases. This CDR3 is CASSTFRESYEQYF. The CDR3 coding sequence is TGTGCCAGCAGCACATTCAGGGAATCTTACGAGCAGTACTTC.

The gene calls are TRBV5-1 and TRBJ1-1; D call uncertain. With 1 base removed from V and 5 bases from J, the gap between germline ends came to 12 bases. The germline V gene has CDR1 SGHRS and CDR2 YFSETQ. The CDR3 contains 14 residues. In nucleotides, the CDR3 is TGCGCCAGCAGCTTGTTATTATCGGGGACTGAAGCTTTCTTT. Translation gives CASSLLLSGTEAFF.

This clonotype has at least ten counts. V usage is TRBV5-4 and J usage is TRBJ2-3; 8 bases fit TRBD1. Looked up from germline, CDR1 is SGHNT and CDR2 is YYREEE (reference sequence). This CDR3 region has 15 residues. V shed 4 bases and J 2 bases; nucleotides not matched to a gene: 6. The CDR3 nucleotides read TGTGCCAGCAGCCCTAGACAGGGGATCACAGATACGCAGTATTTT. Translated, it gives CASSPRQGITDTQYF.

V and J are TRBV5-1 and TRBJ2-2; D might be TRBD1 (6 bases). Germline assignment: CDR1 SGHRS and CDR2 YFSETQ. This CDR3 is built from 14 residues. Trimming shortened V by 6 bases and J by 2 bases, and 11 bases separated the two germline ends. CDR3 nucleotide sequence: TGCGCCAGCAAGAGGGGGATCAACACCGGGGAGCTGTTTTTT. This codes for CASKRGINTGELFF.

This clonotype was detected ten times or more. V is TRBV20-1 and J is TRBJ2-3; 7 bases map to TRBD1. V lost 6 bases and J lost 6; bases outside the gene matches: 9. The CDR3 loop spans 13 amino acids. Germline loops: CDR1 DFQATT, CDR2 SNEGSKA (reference sequence). The CDR3 loop is CSAPPTGWDTQYF. The DNA of the CDR3 is TGCAGTGCCCCTCCGACAGGGTGGGATACGCAGTATTTT.

The genes are TRBV7-2 and TRBJ2-2; D is possibly TRBD2 (6 bases). The CDR3 runs to 15 residues. V gave up 1 base and J gave up 5 bases, with 11 bases separating them. Germline loops: CDR1 SGHTA, CDR2 FQGNSA. The CDR3, as DNA: TGTGCCAGCAGCTTAGTGGGAGGTAGAACCGGGGAGCTGTTTTTT. This codes for CASSLVGGRTGELFF.

This clonotype was detected ten times or more. The V call is TRBV5-1, the J call TRBJ2-3; D is unclear. The CDR3 runs 16 residues. V lost 1 base to trimming and J lost 2 bases, with 14 bases between them. Germline V gene sequence: CDR1 SGHRS, CDR2 YFSETQ. CDR3 region: CASSLIARSPTDTQYF. Written as DNA, the CDR3 is TGCGCCAGCAGCTTGATCGCTAGGAGTCCCACAGATACGCAGTATTTT.

In this sample, this clonotype turned up once. A much more abundant neighbour one base away suggests this may be a read error. This chain joins TRBV30 and TRBJ2-5, with TRBD2 as a possible D gene (6 bases). The J call may be incorrect, as the DNA end agrees better with TRBJ2-7. The germline V gene has CDR1 GTSNPN and CDR2 SVGIG (reference sequence). The CDR3 is made up of 12 amino acids. CDR3 in DNA: TGTGCCGGGAGTGGGACTGCATACGAGCAGTACTTC. As protein: CAGSGTAYEQYF.

This clonotype was recorded many times. The chain has TRBV12-5 and TRBJ2-3, with TRBD2 as a possible D gene (6 bases). CDR1 is LGHNT and CDR2 is FRNRAP in the germline V gene. The CDR3 consists of 22 residues. With 2 bases removed from V and 4 bases from J, the gap between germline ends came to 34 bases. The CDR3 protein is CASGLKTTSGTGLRPDADTQYF. CDR3 nucleotide sequence: TGTGCTAGTGGTTTGAAAACTACCTCCGGGACTGGGCTCCGACCCGACGCAGATACGCAGTATTTT. The full variable domain, in which reference TRBV12-5 and TRBJ2-3 provide the parts outside the CDR3, is DARVTQTPRHKVTEMGQEVTMRCQPILGHNTVFWYRQTMMQGLELLAYFRNRAPLDDSGMPKDRFSAEMPDATLATLKIQPSEPRDSAVYFCASGLKTTSGTGLRPDADTQYFGPGTRLTVL.